Sequencing of this T cell receptor (beta chain) was carried out in a study of a mutant IDH1 vaccine in newly diagnosed glioma. CDR1 and CDR2 (germline): SEHNR, FQNEAQ (reference sequence). CDR3 size: 16 residues. The V end lost 2 bases, the J end lost 6 bases, and 19 bases lay between the germline ends. As to time point: baseline, week 1 (first vaccination visit). Regarding treatment: pre-vaccination baseline after standard-of-care therapy. Donor tumors were new WHO grade 3 or 4 IDH1-mutant, ATRX-lost astrocytomas. Sequencing was performed with immunoSEQ multiplex PCR; in TCRdb, only in-frame clones are kept and a portion is missing. This table has tens of thousands of clones, 83% appearing once.

The sequences come from PBMCs, collected from a glioma patient treated with radiotherapy, temozolomide or both. This receptor was obtained from a woman aged 50 to 60 with glioma. The chain employs TRBV7-9 and TRBJ1-2; D gene ambiguous. The CDR3 protein is CASSLFGGSPGDGYTF. For the CDR3, the DNA is TGTGCCAGCAGCTTATTTGGCGGCTCTCCCGGGGATGGCTACACCTTC.